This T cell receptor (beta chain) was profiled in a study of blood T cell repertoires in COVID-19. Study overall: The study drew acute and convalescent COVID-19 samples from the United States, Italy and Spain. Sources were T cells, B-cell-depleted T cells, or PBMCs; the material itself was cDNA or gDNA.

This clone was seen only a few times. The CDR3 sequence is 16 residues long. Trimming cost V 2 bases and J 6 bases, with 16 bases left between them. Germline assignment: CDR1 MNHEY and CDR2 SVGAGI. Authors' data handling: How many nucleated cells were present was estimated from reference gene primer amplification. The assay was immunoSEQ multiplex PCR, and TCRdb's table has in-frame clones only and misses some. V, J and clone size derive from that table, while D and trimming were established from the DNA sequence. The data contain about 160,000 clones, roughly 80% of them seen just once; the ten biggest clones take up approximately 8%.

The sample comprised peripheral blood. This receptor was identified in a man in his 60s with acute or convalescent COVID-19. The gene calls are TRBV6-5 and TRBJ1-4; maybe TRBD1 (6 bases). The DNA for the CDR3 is TGTGCCAGCAGTTACGCCGACAGGAATGGTGATGAAAAACTGTTTTTT. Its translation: CASSYADRNGDEKLFF.